The entry below describes one TCR beta chain. The antigen it binds to is not known. No base quality information exists; no much larger clone differs at one position. Per the publication, the time point label means: baseline before first vaccination. The meaning of the sample's treatment or condition label: meningococcal conjugate vaccine given as trial control. Vaccinee samples came from UK trials COV001 and COV002, including a single-blind randomized controlled phase 2/3 trial of AZD1222 (ChAdOx1 nCoV-19) in healthy adults. Trial participant PBMC samples were collected at day 0 and day 28 after the second dose for TCRbeta chain sequencing. These data are taken from a study of T cell responses to AZD1222 COVID-19 vaccine (TCRdb year 2021). Study-level background: A total of about 230 trial participants underwent TCR sequencing, of whom about 210 received two doses of AZD1222 and about 25 received two doses of the MenACWY control vaccine. Trial participants were enrolled by age into 18-55, 56-69 and 70-plus year subgroups, with 148, 28 and 57 TCR-sequenced participants respectively. On the study overall, not on this receptor specifically: After two AZD1222 doses, spike-specific TCR breadth and depth were significantly higher than at day 0 and than in MenACWY recipients. Reportedly, close to half of the unique spike-specific TCRs recognized epitopes lying outside the regions that are mutated in the B.1.351 and B.1.1.7 variants. The vaccine-associated CD4 TCRs covered the entire spike protein, and the dominant responses fell in regions 160-218 and 743-854. Conclusions about previously exposed vaccinees are limited, since just six AZD1222 recipients were seropositive for SARS-CoV-2 at baseline. Most participants were white British and females outnumbered males, and the authors suggested that clonal diversity may have been underestimated. In the small 56-69-year group, the increase in depth fell short of significance, most likely because of low power. Because no day 14 peak-response samples were available, the repertoires could be characterized only after the peak T cell response.

The CDR1 and CDR2 encoded by the germline V gene are SNHLY and FYNNEI. The CDR3 contains 13 residues, cysteine and phenylalanine counted. The read is trimmed to its CDR3 DNA, 39 bases read in frame from base 1. V was cut back by 4 bases and J by 7 bases, leaving a gap of 11 bases between them. The CDR3 regions of human TCRbeta chains were analyzed by immunosequencing. Under the source paper's analysis protocol: TCRs in the repertoires were compared against a reference library of SARS-CoV-2-specific TCRs that had been generated with the MIRA antigen-specificity platform. Breadth was defined as the fraction of unique TCRs that were SARS-CoV-2-associated. Depth was defined as the fraction of total T cells that were SARS-CoV-2-associated. Using the MIRA data, each spike-specific TCR was assigned both to the spike region to which the TCR was reactive and to a CD4 or CD8 class. Log10-transformed breadth and depth values were compared by one-way ANOVA with Sidak's multiple comparisons tests. In TCRdb, the immuneACCESS table is reduced to in-frame sequences with V and J assigned. These tables do not hold every clone; where another copy was compared, an unresolved V gene accounts for under half, and the others remain unexplained. The DNA gave D and trimming, while V, J and clone size come from that table. Recorded for this sample are about 220,000 clones; roughly 91% of them occurred a single time. The top ten clones comprise roughly 1% of the sample.

Recombination linked TRBV2 to TRBJ1-3; TRBD1 is a possible D gene, resting on 5 matching bases. This clonotype was obtained from an adult in good health. Sequences were derived from peripheral blood, sampled on day 0 of MenACWY control vaccination. The CDR3 has the sequence CASSVTASNTIYF. The nucleotides read TGTGCCAGCAGTGTGACAGCCAGCAACACCATATATTTT.